Following are 5 T cell receptor beta chains from one sample sequenced in a study of blood T cell repertoires in COVID-19. Sequenced by immunoSEQ multiplex PCR; TCRdb stores in-frame clones only, minus some. The profile shows around 180,000 clones, around 85% of them singletons. Sequencing input: peripheral blood. These receptors came from a man between 60 and 75 years old with acute or convalescent COVID-19.

The chain joins TRBV6-1 to TRBJ2-7; tentatively, D is TRBD2 (6 bases). V was trimmed by 1 base and J by 4 bases, leaving 11 bases between them. The germline gives CDR1 MNHNS, CDR2 SASEGT. This CDR3 contains 14 residues. This CDR3 reads CASSEGSTRYEQYF. CDR3 sequence (DNA): TGTGCCAGCAGTGAAGGGTCGACTAGGTACGAGCAGTACTTC.

This chain joins TRBV4-1 and TRBJ1-5, with D maybe TRBD1 (5 bases). Germline CDR1 reads MGHRA; CDR2 reads YSYEKL. CDR3 size: 15 residues. Trimming took 2 bases from V and 2 from J, leaving 10 bases between them. This CDR3 is CASSQRDFGNQPQHF. The CDR3 coding sequence is TGCGCCAGCAGCCAACGGGACTTCGGCAATCAGCCCCAGCATTTT.

The chain joins TRBV7-3 to TRBJ2-1; 8 bases fit TRBD2. Per germline, CDR1 SGHTA and CDR2 FQGTGA. The CDR3 runs 16 residues. V dropped 5 bases and J dropped 1; count of bases not matched to a gene: 7. CDR3: CASSALGRGSYNEQFF. For the CDR3, the DNA is TGTGCCAGCAGCGCCCTCGGGAGGGGGTCCTACAATGAGCAGTTCTTC.

This clone showed up just a few times. The rearrangement links TRBV2 to TRBJ1-1, with 7 bases matching TRBD1. The CDR3 is 12 residues long. Per germline, CDR1 SNHLY and CDR2 FYNNEI. Trimming took 6 bases from V and 10 from J; bases not matched to a gene: 8. In nucleotides, the CDR3 is TGTGCCAGCAGACTTACCCAGGGGGTAGCTTTCTTT. Translating gives CASRLTQGVAFF.

This clone appeared a single time. The chain couples TRBV7-2 to TRBJ2-5; tentative D call: TRBD1 (6 bases). Deletions cut 5 bases from V and 3 bases from J, with 10 bases between. Germline V gives CDR1 SGHTA, CDR2 FQGNSA. This CDR3 has 13 residues. The CDR3 DNA reads as TGTGCCAGCAGCCCGCAGGGGAAAGAGACCCAGTACTTC. Translation: CASSPQGKETQYF.